This entry describes one TCR beta chain. This clonotype was observed at least ten times. The clone's antigen remains unknown. No much larger clone exists at a distance of one base, and base qualities are not known. Based on the germline V gene, the CDR1 and CDR2 sequences are SGHVS and FQNEAQ. Trimming removed 6 bases from V and 3 bases from J; the gene matches leave 10 bases unexplained. Inclusive of the bounding cysteine and phenylalanine, the CDR3 is 15 residues long. Only the CDR3 part of the read is kept: 45 bases, read in frame from the first base. TCR cDNA was made using 5'RACE template switching, a step that added a universal primer site and unique molecular identifiers. Priming of cDNA synthesis was performed from both the TCR alpha and TCR beta constant segments. Libraries were amplified in two PCR steps, with sample barcodes and sequencing adapters added in the second step. Sequencing of libraries was done on Illumina HiSeq 2500 (2x100 bp) or NovaSeq (2x150 bp). Processing in the source paper ran as follows. MIGEC was used to demultiplex reads and collapse the reads into UMI consensus sequences, and MiXCR was used for V(D)J alignment. Clonotypes responding to the vaccine were identified with edgeR on replicate PBMC samples, with the criteria of FDR below 0.01 and a log2 fold change above 5 up to day 15. Each bulk clonotype received a CD4 or CD8 identity based on whether the sequenced CD4 or CD8 repertoire contained that clonotype at higher abundance. The public reads were reanalyzed by TCRdb: fastp trimming at Q25, MiXCR alignment, in-frame beta chains only. Rows with one shared CDR3 protein collapse into an entry with the most common genes and DNA. The V and J calls and clone size come from TCRdb's table, not from the authors' own analysis. Counted in this sample were about 57,000 distinct CDR3 sequences; 6.5% to 8% of them appeared once. About 38% of the sample lies in the top ten.

This sample was taken from a study of T cells after yellow fever vaccination (dated by TCRdb to the late 2010s). With regard to the full study: Libraries from fractions with low cell numbers were prepared with the SMART-Seq v4 Ultra Low Input RNA kit. Two healthy male donors, one aged 18 to 30 and one aged 30 to 40 years, made up the cohort. Blood was drawn at multiple timepoints before and after primary and secondary immunization, with bulk PBMC replicates and cell subsets isolated. To track T-cell clones before and after primary and booster YFV17D yellow fever vaccination, bulk TCR alpha and beta repertoires were sequenced longitudinally.

Here is what the overall study found, with its caveats: Only two donors were included in the study, so the extent to which the findings can be generalized is limited. Computational filtering was required because FACS-sorted repertoires could contain abundant contaminating clonotypes from the bulk population. Compared with the primary T-cell response, the secondary T-cell response was weaker but faster, peaking on day 5 rather than day 15. After the booster, most of the clones that had expanded following primary vaccination were detected again (approximately 95% of CD4 and around nine tenths of CD8), which suggests that memory was broadly maintained. A small fraction of clonotypes appeared in both the CD4 and CD8 compartments, likely as a result of convergent recombination.

According to the study, the label for this sample's treatment or condition signals: live attenuated yellow fever vaccine strain. A standard Ficoll-Paque protocol was used to isolate PBMCs from peripheral blood. CD4 and CD8 T-cell fractions were isolated with Dynabeads CD4 and CD8 positive selection kits. TriZol was used to extract RNA from bulk PBMCs, CD4 and CD8 fractions, and dextramer-positive and dextramer-negative fractions. The rearranged segments are TRBV7-8 and TRBJ2-7; TRBD2 fits 8 bases in the junction. Sample: CD8+ T cells sorted from PBMCs, taken 15 days after the yellow fever booster vaccination. This TCR was sampled from a man aged 25-40 years who received the YFV17D yellow fever vaccine. For the CDR3, the sequence is CASSPGSGRYYEQYF. DNA sequence: TGTGCCAGCAGTCCGGGGAGCGGGAGATACTACGAGCAGTACTTC. The CDR3, completed at both ends by the reference TRBV7-8 and TRBJ2-7 genes, gives the full variable domain GAGVSQSPRYKVAKRGQDVALRCDPISGHVSLFWYQQALGQGPEFLTYFQNEAQLDKSGLPSDRFFAERPEGSVSTLKIQRTQQEDSAVYLCASSPGSGRYYEQYFGPGTRLTVT.